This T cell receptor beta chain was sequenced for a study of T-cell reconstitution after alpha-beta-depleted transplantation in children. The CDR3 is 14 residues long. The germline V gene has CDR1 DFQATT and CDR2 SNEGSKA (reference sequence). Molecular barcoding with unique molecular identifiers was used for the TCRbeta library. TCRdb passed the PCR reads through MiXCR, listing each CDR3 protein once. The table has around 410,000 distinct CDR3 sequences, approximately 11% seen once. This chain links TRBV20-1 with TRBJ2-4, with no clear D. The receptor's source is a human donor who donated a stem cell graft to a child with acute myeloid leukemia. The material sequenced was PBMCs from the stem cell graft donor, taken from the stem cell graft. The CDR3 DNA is TGCAGCGCCAGGTCCAGAGAGACCAAAAACATTCAGTACTTC. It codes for CSARSRETKNIQYF.